Sequencing of this TCR beta chain was carried out in a study of blood T cell repertoires in COVID-19. Turning to the study itself: From T cells, B-cell-depleted T cells, or PBMCs came the material, which was cDNA or gDNA.

This CDR3 contains 23 residues. Clones were read by immunoSEQ multiplex PCR, and TCRdb kept only the in-frame ones, dropping some. The sample carries around 260,000 clones, around 87% recorded once. This receptor was taken from a woman aged 45 to 65 with acute or convalescent COVID-19. This chain links TRBV21-1 with TRBJ1-5; the table's D call, TRBD1, was not checked against the DNA. TRBV21-1 is listed as a pseudogene. The sequenced sample consisted of peripheral blood. The CDR3, as DNA: TGTGCCAGCAGCAAAGGAAAGGCTCCCACTCCGGGACACGGTAAGCTTAGCAATCAGCCCCAGCATTTT. Its translation: CASSKGKAPTPGHGKLSNQPQHF.